The 5 T cell receptor beta chains listed next were all sequenced from one sample in a study of PD-1 blockade in mismatch repair-deficient tumors. Assay: immunoSEQ multiplex PCR; the TCRdb copy retains only in-frame clones and omits some. Counted here are about 38,000 clones, around 79% occurring once; the ten biggest clones make up under 25%. Sample: peripheral blood, taken 4 weeks after starting pembrolizumab. These receptors were obtained from an adult with mismatch repair-deficient cancer.

The V gene is TRBV7-6, the J gene TRBJ2-5, with TRBD1 as a possible D gene (7 bases). The CDR3 sequence is 16 residues long. Germline-derived CDR1 and CDR2 are SGHVS and FNYEAQ. Between the trimmed V and J ends, which lost 5 bases and 5 bases, there was a span of 21 bases. CDR3 in amino acids: CASSAPTAGGLETQYF. CDR3 DNA sequence: TGTGCCAGCAGCGCTCCTACGGCAGGGGGGTTGGAGACCCAGTACTTC.

The J gene is TRBJ2-1, the V gene TRBV30; D may be TRBD1 (6 bases). The CDR3 totals 12 residues. Between the trimmed V and J ends, which lost 0 bases and 9 bases, there was a span of 9 bases. Germline V lookup: CDR1 GTSNPN, CDR2 SVGIG (reference sequence). CDR3 sequence (DNA): TGTGCCTGGAGTGTACGAGGGGGTGAGCAGTTCTTC. Protein product: CAWSVRGGEQFF.

This sequence joins TRBV11-3 and TRBJ2-3; tentative D call: TRBD2 (5 bases). V gave up 5 bases and J gave up 2 bases, with 11 bases separating them. This CDR3 contains 14 residues. Germline-derived CDR1 and CDR2 are SGHNT and YENEEA. The CDR3: CASSLSGTTDTQYF. The CDR3 DNA is TGTGCCAGCAGCCTAAGCGGAACCACAGATACGCAGTATTTT. Full variable domain (missing parts from reference TRBV11-3 and TRBJ2-3): EAGVVQSPRYKIIEKKQPVAFWCNPISGHNTLYWYLQNLGQGPELLIRYENEEAVDDSQLPKDRFSAERLKGVDSTLKIQPAELGDSAVYLCASSLSGTTDTQYFGPGTRLTVL.

The DNA for the CDR3 is TGTGCCAGCAGAGACTGGTCAGATACGCAGTATTTT. Encoded protein: CASRDWSDTQYF. J is TRBJ2-3 and V is TRBV6-5; unclear D gene. Germline CDR1 MNHEY, CDR2 SVGAGI. V was clipped by 6 bases and J by 4 bases, with 8 bases between them. This CDR3 is built from 12 residues.

This rearrangement joins TRBV7-9 to TRBJ2-7; maybe TRBD2 (6 bases). This CDR3 region has 16 residues. Germline V gene lookup returns CDR1 SEHNR and CDR2 FQNEAQ (reference sequence). The V end lost 5 bases, the J end lost 1 base, and 18 bases lay between the germline ends. CDR3 residues: CASSPTTGDGSYEQYF. Here the CDR3 DNA reads TGTGCCAGCAGCCCTACGACGGGAGACGGTTCCTACGAGCAGTACTTC. Supplemented by reference TRBV7-9 and TRBJ2-7, the full variable domain reads DTGVSQNPRHKITKRGQNVTFRCDPISEHNRLYWYRQTLGQGPEFLTYFQNEAQLEKSRLLSDRFSAERPKGSFSTLEIQRTEQGDSAMYLCASSPTTGDGSYEQYFGPGTRLTVT.